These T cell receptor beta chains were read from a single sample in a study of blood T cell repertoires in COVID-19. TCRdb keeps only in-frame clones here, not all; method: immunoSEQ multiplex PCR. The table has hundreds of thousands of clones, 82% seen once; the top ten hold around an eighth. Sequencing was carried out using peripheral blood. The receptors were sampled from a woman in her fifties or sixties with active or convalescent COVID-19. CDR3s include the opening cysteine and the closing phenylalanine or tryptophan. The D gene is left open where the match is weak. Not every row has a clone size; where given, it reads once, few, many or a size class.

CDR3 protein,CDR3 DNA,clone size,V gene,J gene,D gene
CASSLEVGDYGYTF,TGTGCCAGTAGCCTCGAGGTCGGAGACTATGGCTACACCTTC,.,TRBV19,TRBJ1-2,.
CASSPGQGANEQYF,TGTGCCAGCAGTCCGGGACAGGGGGCCAACGAGCAGTACTTC,.,TRBV27,TRBJ2-7,TRBD1
CASSFPRVSGNTIYF,TGTGCCAGCAGCTTTCCCAGGGTCTCTGGAAACACCATATATTTT,.,TRBV7-9,TRBJ1-3,.
CASSLDRGQDGYTF,TGTGCCAGCAGCTTGGACAGGGGACAGGATGGCTACACCTTC,.,TRBV5-4,TRBJ1-2,TRBD1
CASSISPLSRQGLWAEAFF,TGTGCCAGTAGTATCTCCCCTCTTTCGAGACAGGGGCTTTGGGCTGAAGCTTTCTTT,few,TRBV19,TRBJ1-1,TRBD1
CAIRPGGTSGYEQYF,TGTGCCATCAGGCCCGGGGGGACTAGCGGCTACGAGCAGTACTTC,.,TRBV10-3,TRBJ2-7,TRBD2
CASSFSGGSSYEQYF,TGTGCCAGCAGCTTTAGCGGGGGAAGCTCCTACGAGCAGTACTTC,.,TRBV7-3,TRBJ2-7,TRBD2
CASSPPRQGAASPLHF,TGCGCCAGCAGCCCCCCCCGACAGGGGGCGGCTTCACCCCTCCACTTT,.,TRBV4-1,TRBJ1-6,TRBD1
CASSIHRGRGYNSYGYTF,TGTGCCAGCAGCATCCACAGGGGGCGCGGGTATAATAGCTATGGCTACACCTTC,few,TRBV21-1,TRBJ1-2,.
CASSPPSRFLTNEQFF,TGTGCCAGCAGCCCACCCTCCCGGTTCCTAACCAATGAGCAGTTCTTC,few,TRBV11-2,TRBJ2-1,.
CASSGDRGLGELFF,TGTGCCAGCAGCGGGGACAGGGGGTTGGGGGAGCTGTTTTTT,.,TRBV7-9,TRBJ2-2,TRBD1
CASSVSGTGIGTEAFF,TGTGCCAGCAGTGTTAGTGGGACAGGGATAGGCACTGAAGCTTTCTTT,few,TRBV2,TRBJ1-1,TRBD1
CASSLVTGLSEAFF,TGTGCCAGCAGCTTAGTTACAGGGCTATCTGAAGCTTTCTTT,.,TRBV7-9,TRBJ1-1,.
CASSRVGGGTYEQYF,TGTGCCAGCAGCCGGGTAGGCGGGGGGACCTACGAGCAGTACTTC,many,TRBV4-2,TRBJ2-7,TRBD2
CASSPEGSGEQFF,TGCGCCAGCAGCCCGGAGGGTAGCGGGGAACAGTTCTTC,few,TRBV5-1,TRBJ2-1,TRBD2
CASSGALRENYGYTF,TGTGCCAGCAGCGGGGCCCTACGGGAGAACTATGGCTACACCTTC,.,TRBV7-8,TRBJ1-2,.
CASSVSGGTTDTQYF,TGTGCCAGCAGTGTGAGCGGGGGGACCACAGATACGCAGTATTTT,once,TRBV2,TRBJ2-3,TRBD2
CASSKGGGAVAFF,TGTGCCAGCAGCAAGGGAGGGGGGGCCGTGGCTTTCTTT,.,TRBV21-1,TRBJ1-1,.
CARSRTGLGNYEQYF,TGTGCCAGAAGCCGGACAGGGCTAGGGAATTACGAGCAGTACTTC,.,TRBV7-5,TRBJ2-7,.
CASRDQTSGGALQYF,TGTGCCAGTAGAGATCAAACTAGCGGGGGGGCCTTGCAGTACTTC,.,TRBV19,TRBJ2-7,TRBD2
CSASLAPNTEAFF,TGCAGTGCTAGTTTAGCACCTAACACTGAAGCTTTCTTT,.,TRBV20-1,TRBJ1-1,.
CASSLVPGVPEAFF,TGTGCCAGCAGTTTAGTTCCGGGGGTCCCTGAAGCTTTCTTT,.,TRBV27,TRBJ1-1,.
CASSPSETSGGTDTQYF,TGTGCCAGCTCACCTTCTGAGACTAGCGGGGGGACAGATACGCAGTATTTT,.,TRBV18,TRBJ2-3,TRBD2
CASSLGEAGGQPQHF,TGTGCCAGCAGCTTAGGAGAGGCCGGCGGACAGCCCCAGCATTTT,.,TRBV7-2,TRBJ1-5,.
CASSLRVQGTQISGANVLTF,TGTGCCAGCAGCTTAAGGGTCCAGGGGACGCAGATATCTGGGGCCAACGTCCTGACTTTC,.,TRBV7-3,TRBJ2-6,.
CASSIGQVLGEKLFF,TGTGCCAGTAGTATTGGTCAGGTTCTTGGAGAAAAACTGTTTTTT,.,TRBV19,TRBJ1-4,.
CASSLSRGKDTEAFF,TGCGCCAGCAGCTTGTCCAGGGGGAAAGACACTGAAGCTTTCTTT,.,TRBV5-1,TRBJ1-1,TRBD1
CASSSGGMNTEAFF,TGTGCCAGCAGTTCGGGGGGTATGAACACTGAAGCTTTCTTT,.,TRBV28,TRBJ1-1,.